This T cell receptor (beta chain) derives from a study of T cells in Graves' hyperthyroidism and ophthalmopathy. Study-wide results and limits: Median prediction lead before ophthalmopathy onset was 6.5 months with the model.

TCR beta CDR3 regions were amplified from RNA transcripts. The primer set for the first-round RT-PCR of the TCR CDR3 was HTBI. TCRdb re-derived calls from the multiplex PCR reads in MiXCR, one entry per CDR3 protein. The sample lists a few hundred thousand distinct CDR3 sequences, approximately 14% occurring once. A word on this clonotype: Antigen specificity is unknown.

Patients with uncontrolled infections, other autoimmune diseases, pregnancy or lactation were excluded. Trimming cost V 1 base and J 5 bases, with 18 bases left between them. CDR1 is MGHRA and CDR2 is YSYEKL in the germline V gene. The CDR3 is 17 amino acids. The source is a woman aged 18-30 years with Graves' hyperthyroidism. The rearrangement uses TRBV4-1 and TRBJ2-1; no clear D. Sequencing was performed on blood. CDR3 coding DNA: TGCGCCAGCAGCCAAGGAAGCGCGAGCGTTTTAGACAATGAGCAGTTCTTC. It is translated as CASSQGSASVLDNEQFF.